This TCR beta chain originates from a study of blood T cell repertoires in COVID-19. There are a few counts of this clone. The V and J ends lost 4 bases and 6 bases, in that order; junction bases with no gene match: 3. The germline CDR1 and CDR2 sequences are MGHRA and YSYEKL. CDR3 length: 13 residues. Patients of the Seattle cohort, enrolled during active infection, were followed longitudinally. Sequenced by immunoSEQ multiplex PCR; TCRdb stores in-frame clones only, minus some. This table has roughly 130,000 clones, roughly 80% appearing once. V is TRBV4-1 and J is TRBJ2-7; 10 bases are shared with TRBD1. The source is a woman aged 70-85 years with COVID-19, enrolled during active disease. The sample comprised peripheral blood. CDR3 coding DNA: TGCGCCAGCAGCCTCGACAGGGGGCTCGAGCAGTACTTC. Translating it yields CASSLDRGLEQYF.